Only one count was recorded for the clone carrying this T cell receptor beta chain. The sample comes from a study of blood T cell repertoires in COVID-19. Study-wide background: The samples span acute and convalescent COVID-19 from the United States, Italy and Spain.

V dropped 0 bases and J dropped 3 bases, with 9 bases sitting between them. Per germline, CDR1 SGHNT and CDR2 YYREEE (reference sequence). This CDR3 spans 14 amino acids. In the original processing: Nucleated cell number was recorded as an estimate derived from reference gene primer amplification. Assay: immunoSEQ multiplex PCR; the TCRdb copy retains only in-frame clones and omits some. Clonal size and the V and J genes are those of that table, whereas D and trimming came from the DNA. This repertoire shows 150,000 to 200,000 clones, about 88% found once; its top ten account for 5.5% to 7%. This TCR came from a middle-aged man with active or convalescent COVID-19. This rearrangement joins TRBV5-4 to TRBJ2-5; tentatively, D is TRBD1 (5 bases). Source material: peripheral blood. CDR3 DNA: TGTGCCAGCAGCTTGGGGCTGACAGAAGAGACCCAGTACTTC. Its protein product is CASSLGLTEETQYF.